Below, one T cell receptor (beta chain) is given with its context. Its antigen is unknown. This sample is drawn from a study of shared clonotypes between healthy human individuals. Background on the study: Sampling drew on donors who were two women and a few men aged 18 to 49.

The study separated CD4+ cells into CD45RA+ naive and CD45RA-negative memory subsets. Regarding the study as a whole: Four donors held about 4.6% of naive CD4 clonotypes in common.

Unmatched junction bases numbered 13, after V lost 4 bases and J lost 7 bases. Germline assignment: CDR1 SEHNR and CDR2 FQNEAQ (reference sequence). The CDR3 runs to 16 residues. At the deep level, the assay was run. Repertoires were generated with immunoSEQ multiplex PCR, while TCRdb's copy carries only in-frame clones and drops some. This table holds over 850,000 clones, 75% to 85% found once. This chain joins TRBV7-9 and TRBJ1-2; 9 nucleotides line up with TRBD1. Input material: memory CD4+ T cells from PBMCs. Indicated subset: CD45RA-negative fraction. The TCR was taken from a man aged 18 to 30 in good health. Some clones in this sample may be carry-over from other donors' samples. CDR3 sequence reads: CASSSSWAGQGGGYTF. The CDR3, as DNA: TGTGCCAGCAGCTCTTCATGGGCGGGACAGGGTGGTGGCTACACCTTC.